Each of the 18 T cell receptor beta chains below was sequenced from the same sample in a study of tumor-infiltrating lymphocytes in localized non-small cell lung cancer. Using immunoSEQ multiplex PCR, the repertoire was profiled, and TCRdb retains in-frame clones only, with some absent. The repertoire holds thousands of clones, with around 70% as singletons. Sequenced input: lung tumor tissue. These receptors came from a human donor with non-small cell lung cancer.

CDR3 residues: CASSLQGSTEAFF. The CDR3 bases are TGTGCCAGCAGCTTGCAGGGATCCACTGAAGCTTTCTTT. The chain couples TRBV5-5 to TRBJ1-1; tentative D call: TRBD1 (5 bases). The V and J ends lost 1 base and 4 bases respectively, with 8 bases between them. Germline values: CDR1 SGHKS, CDR2 YYEKEE (reference sequence). The CDR3 loop spans 13 amino acids.

This chain links TRBV2 with TRBJ1-2, with D uncertain. The germline gives CDR1 SNHLY, CDR2 FYNNEI. The CDR3 sequence is 13 residues long. CDR3 nucleotide sequence: TGTGCGGGCCGGTGGAGCATATCGGAAGGCTACACCTTC. Encoded protein: CAGRWSISEGYTF.

CDR3 protein: CASSGGRSSYNSPLHF. The CDR3 DNA reads as TGTGCCAGTAGTGGGGGACGAAGCTCCTATAATTCACCCCTCCACTTT. The rearrangement uses TRBV19 and TRBJ1-6, with a possible D match to TRBD1 (5 bases). In germline, CDR1 is LNHDA, CDR2 SQIVND (reference sequence). The CDR3 runs to 16 residues. Trimming left V 5 bases short and J 0 bases short, with 11 bases between. The whole variable domain, remainder taken from reference TRBV19 and TRBJ1-6, is DGGITQSPKYLFRKEGQNVTLSCEQNLNHDAMYWYRQDPGQGLRLIYYSQIVNDFQKGDIAEGYSVSREKKESFPLTVTSAQKNPTAFYLCASSGGRSSYNSPLHFGNGTRLTVT.

This clone was recorded once. V and J are TRBV4-3 and TRBJ1-4, with TRBD1 matching 7 bases. Germline V CDR1 and CDR2: LGHNA, YSLEER. This CDR3 is built from 15 residues. The ends lost 1 base at V and 6 bases at J; junction bases unmatched: 5. The CDR3 nucleotides read TGCGCCAGCAGCCAAGGGCACAGGGGCGATGAAAAACTGTTTTTT. This sequence encodes CASSQGHRGDEKLFF.

V usage is TRBV6-5 and J usage is TRBJ2-5, with 7 bases aligning to TRBD1. The J call is doubtful: the DNA matches TRBJ2-7 better. There are 14 residues in the CDR3. Germline CDR1 reads MNHEY; CDR2 reads SVGAGI. The CDR3 DNA reads as TGTGCCAGCAGTCCGGACAGGATAACCTACGAGCAGTACTTC. Protein: CASSPDRITYEQYF.

CDR3 nucleotide sequence: TGTGCCAGCAGCTTGGGGAGGTACTACGAGCAGTACTTC. Translated: CASSLGRYYEQYF. The V call is TRBV5-6, the J call TRBJ2-7, with D perhaps matching TRBD2 (5 bases). CDR3 length: 13 residues. Trimming took off 0 bases at V and 3 bases at J, with 7 bases between the two ends. Germline-derived CDR1 and CDR2 are SGHDT and YYEEEE.

The chain joins TRBV6-6 to TRBJ1-5, with D perhaps TRBD1 (6 bases). V was cut by 8 bases and J by 5 bases, with 19 bases left in between. Germline loops: CDR1 MNHNY, CDR2 SVGAGI (reference sequence). The CDR3 is 15 residues long. CDR3 in DNA: TGTGCCAGCGTGGGCCGGGGGCTTGGGGATCAGCCCCAGCATTTT. This encodes CASVGRGLGDQPQHF.

V gene TRBV5-1 combines with J gene TRBJ2-1; the match to TRBD1 covers 7 bases. The germline gives CDR1 SGHRS, CDR2 YFSETQ. Trimming cost V 4 bases and J 2 bases; bases outside gene matches: 6. The CDR3 sequence is 15 residues long. The CDR3 region is CASSTGQWTYNEQFF. CDR3 nucleotide sequence: TGCGCCAGCAGCACGGGACAGTGGACCTACAATGAGCAGTTCTTC.

The V call is TRBV12-5, the J call TRBJ2-6, with unresolved D. Trimming left V 8 bases short and J 2 bases short, with 7 bases between. This CDR3 is 13 amino acids long. Per the germline V gene, CDR1 is LGHNT and CDR2 is FRNRAP. As DNA, the CDR3 is TGTGCTAGTTCGGGCACTGGGGCCAACGTCCTGACTTTC. Amino acids: CASSGTGANVLTF.

The rearrangement uses TRBV7-2 and TRBJ2-7, with TRBD1 identical over 10 bases. V trimming: 5 bases; J trimming: 10 bases; junction bases outside the gene matches: 5. This CDR3 has 12 residues. Germline V lookup: CDR1 SGHTA, CDR2 FQGNSA. The CDR3 region is CASSLDRGVQYF. The CDR3 nucleotides are TGTGCCAGCAGCCTGGACAGGGGGGTCCAGTACTTC.

The chain is built from TRBV7-3 and TRBJ2-1; D may be TRBD1 or TRBD2 (5 bases each). The V end was cut by 4 bases, the J end by 15 bases, with 16 bases between. The CDR3 has 12 residues. Germline CDR1 reads SGHTA; CDR2 reads FQGTGA. In nucleotides, the CDR3 is TGTGCCAGCAGCTCCACGGGACGGACCTGGTTCTTC. This codes for CASSSTGRTWFF. The complete variable domain, with remaining parts taken from reference TRBV7-3 and TRBJ2-1, reads GAGVSQTPSNKVTEKGKYVELRCDPISGHTALYWYRQSLGQGPEFLIYFQGTGAADDSGLPNDRFFAVRPEGSVSTLKIQRTERGDSAVYLCASSSTGRTWFFGPGTRLTVL.

This clone was observed a single time. V gene TRBV4-1 combines with J gene TRBJ1-2; TRBD1 might be the D (5 bases). Per germline, CDR1 MGHRA and CDR2 YSYEKL. The CDR3 sequence is 15 residues long. V dropped 1 base and J dropped 4 bases, with 13 bases sitting between them. The CDR3 DNA reads TGCGCCAGCAGCCAAGTGGGGACCGGGACCTATGGCTACACCTTC. It yields the protein CASSQVGTGTYGYTF.

The sample holds one count of this clone. V and J are TRBV5-6 and TRBJ1-1; perhaps TRBD1 as D (5 bases). V was trimmed by 0 bases and J by 5 bases, leaving 14 bases between them. Germline loops: CDR1 SGHDT, CDR2 YYEEEE. This CDR3 region has 15 residues. The CDR3 DNA sequence: TGTGCCAGCAGCTTGGCCCCGGGGGATAGTACTGAAGCTTTCTTT. Amino acids: CASSLAPGDSTEAFF. Full variable domain (rest looked up from reference TRBV5-6 and TRBJ1-1): DAGVTQSPTHLIKTRGQQVTLRCSPKSGHDTVSWYQQALGQGPQFIFQYYEEEERQRGNFPDRFSGHQFPNYSSELNVNALLLGDSALYLCASSLAPGDSTEAFFGQGTRLTVV.

DNA of the CDR3: TGTGCCAGCAGTTCTACCGGGACAGTTAATTCACCCCTCCACTTT. Translated: CASSSTGTVNSPLHF. The chain links TRBV25-1 to TRBJ1-6; 7 bases agree with TRBD1. Germline-derived CDR1 and CDR2 are MGHDK and SYGVNS. The CDR3 extends over 15 amino acids. J gave up 6 bases and V 5 bases, and 7 bases lay outside the gene matches.

In this sample, this clone turned up once. The chain links TRBV6-4 to TRBJ2-3; TRBD2 might be the D (6 bases). V dropped 11 bases and J dropped 1 base, with 25 bases sitting between them. Per the germline V gene, CDR1 is MRHNA and CDR2 is SNTAGT. The CDR3 runs 17 residues. The CDR3 DNA follows: TGTGCCTCCTGTGACGGGGCACGAGGGACTCGCACAGATACGCAGTATTTT. Amino acid sequence: CASCDGARGTRTDTQYF.

This sequence joins TRBV2 and TRBJ1-5, with 10 bases aligning to TRBD1. Germline V gene sequence: CDR1 SNHLY, CDR2 FYNNEI. CDR3 size: 15 residues. V was pared by 6 bases and J by 4 bases, with 6 bases of the junction left unmatched. CDR3 sequence: CASRVPGQGNQPQHF. The CDR3 DNA reads TGTGCCAGCAGGGTCCCGGGACAGGGGAATCAGCCCCAGCATTTT.

This chain joins TRBV11-2 and TRBJ2-7, with no clear D. V was cut by 5 bases and J by 0 bases, with 14 bases left in between. Per the germline V gene, CDR1 is SGHAT and CDR2 is FQNNGV. The CDR3 runs 15 residues. In DNA, the CDR3 is TGTGCCAGCAGCCACCTCGGGCACCACTCCTACGAGCAGTACTTC. It specifies CASSHLGHHSYEQYF.

The V call is TRBV19, the J call TRBJ1-5; 10 nucleotides line up with TRBD1. The CDR3 runs to 17 residues. Trimming at V came to 5 bases and at J to 2 bases, leaving 9 bases not matched to a gene. The germline CDR1 and CDR2 sequences are LNHDA and SQIVND (reference sequence). The CDR3 region is CASSLWTGGKGNQPQHF. CDR3 nucleotide sequence: TGTGCCAGTAGTCTATGGACAGGGGGTAAGGGCAATCAGCCCCAGCATTTT.